The present entry profiles one TCR beta chain with its context. Its cognate antigen is unknown. The germline V and J ends were trimmed by 3 bases and 0 bases, with 8 bases remaining between them. Per germline, CDR1 SEHNR and CDR2 FQNEAQ (reference sequence). The CDR3 is made up of 15 amino acids. The entry originates in a study of cytomegalovirus exposure and HLA in healthy donors. Overall study context: Earlier sequencing of approximately 200 million T cells yielded 100 million to 140 million unique TCR beta sequences. The study, taken as a whole, reports: When analyzed later, the rates of TCR association showed variation by HLA locus, with DRB1 the most and HLA-C the fewest. A link between a missense DCLRE1C variant and TCR beta V- and J-gene trimming emerged from a later analysis.

Use of 60 Vbeta and 13 Jbeta primers characterized the PCR. Clones were read by immunoSEQ multiplex PCR, and TCRdb kept only the in-frame ones, dropping some. The data show 95,000 to 150,000 clones, about three quarters seen once. V and J are TRBV7-9 and TRBJ2-2, with D maybe TRBD2 (6 bases). The origin of this receptor is a man aged 25 to 40 in good health and CMV-seronegative. Sequencing used PBMCs. The CDR3 coding sequence is TGTGCCAGCAGCTTTGGCGGGACGAACACCGGGGAGCTGTTTTTT. Amino acids: CASSFGGTNTGELFF.